This entry concerns a single T cell receptor (beta chain). Antigen: not known. The assay was immunoSEQ multiplex PCR, and TCRdb's table has in-frame clones only and misses some. The profile shows around 91,000 clones, around nine tenths of them singletons. These data are taken from a study of radiotherapy plus CTLA-4 blockade in lung cancer. The junction had 3 bases not matched to a gene; V was cut back by 3 bases and J by 4 bases. This CDR3 comprises 15 residues. In germline, CDR1 is LNHDA, CDR2 SQIVND (reference sequence). Findings of the study overall: The study found tumor-derived TCR clones expanded in blood after radiotherapy plus ipilimumab.

The sequencing here drew on peripheral blood, taken from a patient treated with radiotherapy plus ipilimumab. The chain uses TRBV19 and TRBJ2-5, with 12 bases fitting TRBD2. The sequence derives from a human donor with non-small cell lung cancer that progressed on radiotherapy plus ipilimumab. The CDR3 region is CASSMGGLAGETQYF. CDR3 bases: TGTGCCAGTAGTATGGGGGGACTAGCGGGAGAGACCCAGTACTTC.